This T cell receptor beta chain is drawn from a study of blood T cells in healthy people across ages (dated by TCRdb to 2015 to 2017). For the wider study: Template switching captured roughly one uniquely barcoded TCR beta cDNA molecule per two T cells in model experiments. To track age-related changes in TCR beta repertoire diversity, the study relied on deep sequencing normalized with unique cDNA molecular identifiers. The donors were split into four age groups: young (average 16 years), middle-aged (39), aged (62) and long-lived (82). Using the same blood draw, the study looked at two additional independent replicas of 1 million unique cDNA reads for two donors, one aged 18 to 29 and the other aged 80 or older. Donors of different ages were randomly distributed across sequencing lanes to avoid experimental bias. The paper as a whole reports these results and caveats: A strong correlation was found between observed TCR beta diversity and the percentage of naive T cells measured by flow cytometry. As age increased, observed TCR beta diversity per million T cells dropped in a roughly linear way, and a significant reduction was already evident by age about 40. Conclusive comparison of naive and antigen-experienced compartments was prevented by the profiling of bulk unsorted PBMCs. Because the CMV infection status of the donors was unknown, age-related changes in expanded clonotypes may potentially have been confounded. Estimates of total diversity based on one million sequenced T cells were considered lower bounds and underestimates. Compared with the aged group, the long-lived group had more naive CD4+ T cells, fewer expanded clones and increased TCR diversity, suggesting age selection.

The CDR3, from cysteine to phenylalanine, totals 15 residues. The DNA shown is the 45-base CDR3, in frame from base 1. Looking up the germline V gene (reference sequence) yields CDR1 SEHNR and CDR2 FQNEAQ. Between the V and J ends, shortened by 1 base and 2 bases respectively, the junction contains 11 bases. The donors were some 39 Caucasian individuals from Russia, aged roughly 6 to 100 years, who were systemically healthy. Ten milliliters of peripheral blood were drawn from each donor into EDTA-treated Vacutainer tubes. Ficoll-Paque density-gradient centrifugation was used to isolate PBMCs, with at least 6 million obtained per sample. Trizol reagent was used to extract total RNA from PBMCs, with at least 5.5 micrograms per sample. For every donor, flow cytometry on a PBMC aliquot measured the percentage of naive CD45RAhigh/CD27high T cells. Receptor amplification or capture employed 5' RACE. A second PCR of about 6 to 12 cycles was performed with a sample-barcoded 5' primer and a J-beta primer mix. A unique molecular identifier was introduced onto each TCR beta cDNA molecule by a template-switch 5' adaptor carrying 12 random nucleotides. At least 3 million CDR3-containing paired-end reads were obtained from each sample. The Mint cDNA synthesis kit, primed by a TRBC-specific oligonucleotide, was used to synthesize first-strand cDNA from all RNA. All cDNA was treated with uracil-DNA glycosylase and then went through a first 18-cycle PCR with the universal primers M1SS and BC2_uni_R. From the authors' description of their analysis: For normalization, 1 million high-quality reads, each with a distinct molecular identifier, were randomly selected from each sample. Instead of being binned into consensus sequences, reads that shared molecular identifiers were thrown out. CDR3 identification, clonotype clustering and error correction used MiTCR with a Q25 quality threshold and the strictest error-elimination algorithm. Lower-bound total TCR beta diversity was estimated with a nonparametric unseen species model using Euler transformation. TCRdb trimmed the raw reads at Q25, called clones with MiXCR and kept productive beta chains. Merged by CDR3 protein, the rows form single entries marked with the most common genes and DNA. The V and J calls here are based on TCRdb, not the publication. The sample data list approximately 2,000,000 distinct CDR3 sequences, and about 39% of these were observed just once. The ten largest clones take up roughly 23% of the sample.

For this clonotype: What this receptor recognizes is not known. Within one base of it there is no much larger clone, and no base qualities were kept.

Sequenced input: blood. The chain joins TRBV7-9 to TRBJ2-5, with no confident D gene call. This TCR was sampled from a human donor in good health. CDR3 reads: CASSLGTAEQETQYF. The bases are TGTGCCAGCAGCTTAGGGACGGCTGAACAAGAGACCCAGTACTTC.